Presented here are 20 T cell receptor beta chains from one specimen sequenced in a study of T cell responses to AZD1222 COVID-19 vaccine. TCRdb's table, derived via immunoSEQ multiplex PCR, lists solely in-frame clones and lacks some. The profile shows roughly 160,000 clones, 87% of them singletons. The sample consisted of peripheral blood, taken 28 days after the second AZD1222 dose. Receptor source: an adult who received the AZD1222 COVID-19 vaccine.

The chain is built from TRBV14 and TRBJ2-7; D remains unclear. V gave up 4 bases and J gave up 0 bases, with 4 bases separating them. The CDR3 runs 12 residues. Germline CDR1 reads SGHDN; CDR2 reads FVKESK. The CDR3 coding sequence is TGTGCCAGCAGCCCACGCTCCTACGAGCAGTACTTC. Encoded protein: CASSPRSYEQYF.

The chain uses TRBV11-2 and TRBJ2-3; D unclear. V lost 1 base and J lost 3, with 8 bases in between. The germline V gene has CDR1 SGHAT and CDR2 FQNNGV. This CDR3 comprises 14 residues. CDR3 bases: TGTGCCAGCAGCTTAGTCATAGGAACAGATACGCAGTATTTT. Amino acid sequence: CASSLVIGTDTQYF.

This clone came up a few times. The chain uses TRBV2 and TRBJ2-7, with 7 bases identical to TRBD1. J gave up 7 bases and V 6 bases, and 9 bases lay outside the gene matches. This CDR3 contains 13 residues. From germline, CDR1 is SNHLY and CDR2 FYNNEI. This CDR3 reads CASRRQGSGEQYF. CDR3 bases: TGTGCCAGCAGACGACAGGGTTCGGGGGAGCAGTACTTC.

The chain carries TRBV7-6 and TRBJ2-6, with D tentatively TRBD2 (5 bases). The CDR3 is 15 amino acids. Trimming took off 3 bases at V and 4 bases at J, with 10 bases between the two ends. The germline V gene encodes CDR1 SGHVS and CDR2 FNYEAQ. CDR3 coding DNA: TGTGCCAGCAGCTTCACGGACTCCGGGGCCAACGTCCTGACTTTC. It yields the protein CASSFTDSGANVLTF.

V and J are TRBV2 and TRBJ2-7; tentative D call: TRBD1 (6 bases). The CDR3 spans 14 residues. The germline V gene encodes CDR1 SNHLY and CDR2 FYNNEI. Trimming removed 6 bases from V and 6 bases from J, with 18 bases in between. CDR3 sequence (DNA): TGTGCCAGCAGGGTTCAGGACAGTATCGGCGAGCAGTACTTC. Translated, it gives CASRVQDSIGEQYF.

The gene calls are TRBV5-5 and TRBJ2-7, with D tentatively TRBD1 (5 bases). The CDR3 is 12 amino acids. Germline V lookup: CDR1 SGHKS, CDR2 YYEKEE (reference sequence). Trimming took off 0 bases at V and 4 bases at J, with 5 bases between the two ends. CDR3 nucleotide sequence: TGTGCCAGCAGCTTGGACAGGTACGAGCAGTACTTC. Amino acid sequence: CASSLDRYEQYF.

The rearrangement links TRBV27 to TRBJ2-3; 9 bases are a match to TRBD2. V gave up 2 bases and J gave up 2 bases; unmatched junction bases: 8. Germline V gene lookup returns CDR1 MNHEY and CDR2 SMNVEV (reference sequence). CDR3 length equals 17 residues. The CDR3 spells CASSLNGRGGYTDTQYF. DNA for the CDR3: TGTGCCAGCAGTTTAAACGGGCGGGGGGGATACACAGATACGCAGTATTTT.

This chain links TRBV6-5 with TRBJ1-1; maybe TRBD1 (6 bases). CDR1 MNHEY and CDR2 SVGAGI come from the germline V gene. Trimming cost V 0 bases and J 1 base, with 9 bases left between them. This CDR3 is 15 amino acids long. The CDR3 region has the DNA TGTGCCAGCAGTTACTCTTACAGGGAGAACACTGAAGCTTTCTTT. This encodes CASSYSYRENTEAFF.

The gene calls are TRBV11-2 and TRBJ1-2, with 8 bases matching TRBD1. J gave up 2 bases and V 4 bases, and 3 bases lay outside the gene matches. Germline V CDR1 and CDR2: SGHAT, FQNNGV. The CDR3 length is 14 residues. The CDR3 DNA reads as TGTGCCAGCAGCTCGCACAGGGGGAACTATGGCTACACCTTC. Translation gives CASSSHRGNYGYTF.

The chain employs TRBV15 and TRBJ2-7; tentative D call: TRBD2 (6 bases). The V end was cut by 6 bases, the J end by 0 bases, with 12 bases between. CDR3 length: 14 amino acids. Germline lookup yields CDR1 LNHNV and CDR2 YYDKDF (reference sequence). CDR3 in amino acids: CATRLAGSSYEQYF. In DNA form, the CDR3 reads TGTGCCACCAGACTGGCCGGGAGCTCCTACGAGCAGTACTTC.

This clone was observed a single time. J is TRBJ2-5 and V is TRBV5-1, with TRBD1 identical over 7 bases. The CDR3 contains 14 residues. Germline CDR1 and CDR2: SGHRS and YFSETQ. V trimming: 2 bases; J trimming: 5 bases; junction bases outside the gene matches: 6. The CDR3, as DNA: TGCGCCAGCAGCTTACCGACAGGGTCGGAGACCCAGTACTTC. This translates into CASSLPTGSETQYF.

The chain uses TRBV11-2 and TRBJ1-2; perhaps TRBD1 as D (6 bases). Germline assignment: CDR1 SGHAT and CDR2 FQNNGV. The CDR3 extends over 13 amino acids. The V gene lost 1 base and the J gene lost 5 bases, with 8 bases spanning the gap. This CDR3 is CASSLGQGYGYTF. The CDR3 DNA reads as TGTGCCAGCAGCTTAGGGCAGGGGTATGGCTACACCTTC.

This clone was seen only a few times. This sequence joins TRBV12-5 and TRBJ1-1, with D possibly TRBD1 on 6 matching bases. This CDR3 contains 11 residues. Deletions cut 2 bases from V and 11 bases from J, with 9 bases between. Germline values: CDR1 LGHNT, CDR2 FRNRAP. The DNA for the CDR3 is TGTGCTAGTGGTTTGAACAGGGATGCTTTCTTT. Its translation is CASGLNRDAFF. The whole variable domain, remainder taken from reference TRBV12-5 and TRBJ1-1, is DARVTQTPRHKVTEMGQEVTMRCQPILGHNTVFWYRQTMMQGLELLAYFRNRAPLDDSGMPKDRFSAEMPDATLATLKIQPSEPRDSAVYFCASGLNRDAFFGQGTRLTVV.

Only one count was recorded for this clone. At one end the junction does not follow the germline gene, possibly because of a read error. The J gene is TRBJ2-3, the V gene TRBV18, with D hard to call. The CDR3 consists of 13 residues. CDR1 is KGHSH, CDR2 LQKENI, per germline. The CDR3 reads CASSPSLTSGVNF. The DNA of the CDR3 is TGTGCCAGCTCACCATCCCTGACAAGTGGGGTGAATTTT.

The genes are TRBV18 and TRBJ1-1, with TRBD1 as a possible D gene (5 bases). CDR1 is KGHSH and CDR2 is LQKENI in the germline V gene. This CDR3 is built from 13 residues. V was shortened by 5 bases and J by 3 bases, with 10 bases between the two germline ends. The CDR3 DNA is TGTGCCAGCTCAGTACAGGCAGACACTGAAGCTTTCTTT. It specifies CASSVQADTEAFF. Filled out from reference TRBV18 and TRBJ1-1, the complete variable domain reads NAGVMQNPRHLVRRRGQEARLRCSPMKGHSHVYWYRQLPEEGLKFMVYLQKENIIDESGMPKERFSAEFPKEGPSILRIQQVVRGDSAAYFCASSVQADTEAFFGQGTRLTVV.

This chain connects TRBV3-1 (or the pseudogene TRBV3-2) to TRBJ1-2; D unclear. Germline-derived CDR1 and CDR2 are LGHDT and YNNKEL (reference sequence). V lost 1 base, J lost 7 bases, and 16 bases lay in between. The CDR3 runs 15 residues. CDR3 amino acids: CASSQGVIVDGGYTF. CDR3 nucleotide sequence: TGTGCCAGCAGCCAAGGGGTCATCGTGGATGGTGGCTACACCTTC.

The chain is built from TRBV4-2 and TRBJ1-3; D is possibly TRBD1 (5 bases). V was pared by 0 bases and J by 2 bases, with 14 bases between. The germline CDR1 and CDR2 sequences are LGHNA and YNFKEQ. CDR3 length: 17 residues. The CDR3 coding sequence is TGTGCCAGCAGCCAAGAAAGTCGGGGGGTGGCTGGAAACACCATATATTTT. Protein sequence: CASSQESRGVAGNTIYF.

This sequence joins TRBV7-9 and TRBJ1-2; D perhaps matches TRBD1 (6 bases). The CDR3 runs 14 residues. Germline values: CDR1 SEHNR, CDR2 FQNEAQ (reference sequence). The V end lost 2 bases, the J end lost 8 bases, and 15 bases lay between the germline ends. Here the CDR3 reads CASSLQGQSQGYTF. DNA for the CDR3: TGTGCCAGCAGCTTACAGGGGCAGTCTCAGGGCTACACCTTC.

This chain uses TRBV5-8 with TRBJ2-2; the D is unclear. CDR3 size: 15 residues. V was clipped by 7 bases and J by 6 bases, with 19 bases between them. CDR1 is SGHTS, CDR2 YDEGEE, per germline. The CDR3 DNA follows: TGTGCCAGCGAAGACCCAGGCACCGAAGCCGGGGAGCTGTTTTTT. This encodes CASEDPGTEAGELFF.

The chain carries TRBV9 and TRBJ1-2; D call uncertain. CDR1 and CDR2 (germline): SGDLS, YYNGEE. This CDR3 contains 16 residues. V was pared by 0 bases and J by 3 bases, with 15 bases between. Here the CDR3 reads CASSVEPPPGDYGYTF. The CDR3 nucleotides are TGTGCCAGCAGCGTAGAGCCGCCGCCGGGTGACTATGGCTACACCTTC. Full variable domain (outside the CDR3, taken from reference TRBV9 and TRBJ1-2): DSGVTQTPKHLITATGQRVTLRCSPRSGDLSVYWYQQSLDQGLQFLIQYYNGEERAKGNILERFSAQQFPDLHSELNLSSLELGDSALYFCASSVEPPPGDYGYTFGSGTRLTVV.